Each of the 6 T cell receptor beta chains below was sequenced from the same sample in a study of early T cells in non-severe SARS-CoV-2 infection. From the 5' RACE reads, TCRdb called clonotypes with MiXCR, one entry per CDR3 protein. This sample has 50,000 or so distinct CDR3 sequences; around 13% occur once, and the top ten carry about 10%. Material: whole blood. These TCRs come from an adult who was a healthcare worker with PCR-confirmed SARS-CoV-2 infection or an uninfected control (not recorded which).

This clonotype was detected many times. This chain connects TRBV7-9 to TRBJ2-7; possible D gene TRBD2, 5 bases. The V end lost 5 bases, the J end lost 4 bases, and 15 bases lay between the germline ends. In germline, CDR1 is SEHNR, CDR2 FQNEAQ (reference sequence). The CDR3 sequence is 14 residues long. CDR3 in DNA: TGTGCCAGCAGCGAGTCCGGGATAACTTACGAGCAGTACTTC. Residues: CASSESGITYEQYF. Supplemented by reference TRBV7-9 and TRBJ2-7, the full variable domain reads DTGVSQNPRHKITKRGQNVTFRCDPISEHNRLYWYRQTLGQGPEFLTYFQNEAQLEKSRLLSDRFSAERPKGSFSTLEIQRTEQGDSAMYLCASSESGITYEQYFGPGTRLTVT.

This clonotype has at least ten counts. The rearrangement uses TRBV18 and TRBJ1-3; 9 positions match TRBD1. V shed 3 bases, J shed 1 base, and the junction held 10 bases outside the gene matches. Germline V lookup: CDR1 KGHSH, CDR2 LQKENI. The CDR3 is 18 residues long. The CDR3 sequence: CASSPDGNRGQSGNTIYF. Written as DNA, the CDR3 is TGTGCCAGCTCACCGGATGGAAACAGGGGGCAGTCTGGAAACACCATATATTTT. The whole variable domain, filled in from reference TRBV18 and TRBJ1-3, reads NAGVMQNPRHLVRRRGQEARLRCSPMKGHSHVYWYRQLPEEGLKFMVYLQKENIIDESGMPKERFSAEFPKEGPSILRIQQVVRGDSAAYFCASSPDGNRGQSGNTIYFGEGSWLTVV.

The sample holds many counts of this clonotype. This chain uses TRBV19 with TRBJ2-1; D ambiguous. The CDR3 covers 12 residues. V lost 6 bases and J 8 bases, leaving 11 bases between the germline ends. Germline lookup yields CDR1 LNHDA and CDR2 SQIVND (reference sequence). CDR3 nucleotide sequence: TGTGCCAGTAGCCTGAACCCCCATGAGCAGTTCTTC. Translation gives CASSLNPHEQFF. Variable domain in full (rest from reference TRBV19 and TRBJ2-1): DGGITQSPKYLFRKEGQNVTLSCEQNLNHDAMYWYRQDPGQGLRLIYYSQIVNDFQKGDIAEGYSVSREKKESFPLTVTSAQKNPTAFYLCASSLNPHEQFFGPGTRLTVL.

Comments on this clonotype: One base away lies a much larger clone, so this may be a sequencing read error. The J gene is TRBJ1-5, the V gene TRBV29-1, with 7 bases matching TRBD1. This CDR3 region has 14 residues. Germline-derived CDR1 and CDR2 are SQVTM and ANQGSEA. The CDR3 region is CSVGGRGINQPQLF. In DNA, the CDR3 is TGCAGCGTCGGAGGCAGGGGGATCAATCAGCCCCAGCTTTTT.

In this sample, this clonotype turned up many times. The V call is TRBV4-2, the J call TRBJ2-7; D remains unclear. The V end lost 1 base, the J end lost 6 bases, and 4 bases lay between the germline ends. Germline-derived CDR1 and CDR2 are LGHNA and YNFKEQ. The CDR3 contains 11 residues. The chain's CDR3 is CASSQAREQYF. CDR3 in DNA: TGTGCCAGCAGCCAAGCGCGCGAGCAGTACTTC.

This clonotype came up a few times. This chain connects TRBV3-1 to TRBJ2-1, with D possibly being TRBD1 or TRBD2 (5 bases each). Per the germline V gene, CDR1 is LGHDT and CDR2 is YNNKEL (reference sequence). V was pared by 5 bases and J by 10 bases, with 18 bases between. CDR3 length: 14 residues. CDR3 in DNA: TGTGCCAGCAGCGGGGGAACGACTCCCACCGAGCAGTTCTTC. It yields the protein CASSGGTTPTEQFF.